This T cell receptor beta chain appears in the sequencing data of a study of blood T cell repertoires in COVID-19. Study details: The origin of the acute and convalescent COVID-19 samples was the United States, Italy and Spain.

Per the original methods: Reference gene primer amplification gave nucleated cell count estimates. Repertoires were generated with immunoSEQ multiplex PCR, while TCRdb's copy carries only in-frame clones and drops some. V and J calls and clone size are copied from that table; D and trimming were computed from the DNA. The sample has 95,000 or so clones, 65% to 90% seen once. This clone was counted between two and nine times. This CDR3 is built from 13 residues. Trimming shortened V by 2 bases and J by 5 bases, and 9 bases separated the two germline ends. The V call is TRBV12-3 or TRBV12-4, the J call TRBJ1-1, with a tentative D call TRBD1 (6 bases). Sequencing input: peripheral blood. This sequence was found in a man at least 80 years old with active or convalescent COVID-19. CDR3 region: CASSLNRDTEAFF. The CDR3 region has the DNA TGTGCCAGCAGTTTAAACAGGGATACTGAAGCTTTCTTT.